This T cell receptor beta chain was recovered during a study of T cell responses to AZD1222 COVID-19 vaccine. V was pared by 4 bases and J by 1 base, with 8 bases between. The CDR3 extends over 14 amino acids. From germline, CDR1 is SGHTS and CDR2 YDEGEE. Here immunoSEQ multiplex PCR was the method, and the copy in TCRdb shows in-frame clones only, minus some. The sample yields about 260,000 clones, approximately 95% seen once. The sequence came from an adult in good health. Sequenced material: peripheral blood, taken on day 0 of AZD1222 vaccination. This chain connects TRBV5-8 to TRBJ1-4; no clear D gene. The CDR3, as DNA: TGTGCCAGCAGCCGCGGGGTAACTAATGAAAAACTGTTTTTT. This translates into CASSRGVTNEKLFF.